This T cell receptor (beta chain) was profiled in a study of blood T cell repertoires in COVID-19. Whole-study context: Both acute and convalescent COVID-19 samples were obtained from the United States, Italy and Spain.

Authors' data handling: Estimation of nucleated cell counts relied on the amplification of reference gene primers. Some clones are missing from TCRdb's copy, which holds only in-frame ones; the method was immunoSEQ multiplex PCR. The V and J calls and clone size come from that table; D and trimming were worked out from the DNA. This table holds 350,000 to 400,000 clones, over 85% found once. The CDR3 loop spans 16 amino acids. Germline values: CDR1 SSHAT, CDR2 FNYEAQ (reference sequence). V was clipped by 4 bases and J by 4 bases; unmatched bases: 6. The study drew participants aged 18 to 89 years from 20 to 30 US areas. Participants' reported clinical history set cohort assignment.

This receptor was identified in a woman aged 30 to 39 who had recovered from COVID-19. Sequencing input: PBMCs or T cells enriched from blood (not recorded which). This rearrangement joins TRBV7-7 to TRBJ2-2, with TRBD2 identical over 10 bases. CDR3 residues: CASSSLAGVVTGELFF. The CDR3, as DNA: TGTGCCAGCAGCTCCCTAGCGGGAGTGGTCACCGGGGAGCTGTTTTTT.